This entry features one TCR beta chain sequence. The target antigen is unknown. V was pared by 4 bases and J by 5 bases, with 7 bases of the junction left unmatched. From germline, CDR1 is SGDLS and CDR2 YYNGEE. The CDR3 sequence is 14 residues long. The data were taken from a study of blood T cells in healthy people across ages. Study overall: About one barcoded beta molecule per two T cells came from capture by template switching.

A second PCR, run for roughly 7 to 11 cycles, used a sample-barcoded 5' primer plus a J-beta primer mix. Each of the cDNA molecules was tagged by a template-switch adaptor with 12 random nucleotides. From the 5' RACE reads, TCRdb called clonotypes with MiXCR, one entry per CDR3 protein. The sample lists about 1 million distinct CDR3 sequences, roughly 45% occurring once. General study findings and limits: It was not possible, with unsorted PBMCs, to conclusively compare naive and antigen-experienced cells. Diversity figures derived from one million T cells were judged to underestimate the true value.

V usage is TRBV9 and J usage is TRBJ2-3; 7 nucleotides line up with TRBD1. Sequenced: blood. This TCR was sampled from a woman in her sixties or seventies in good health. The CDR3 DNA follows: TGTGCCAGCAGCACCCGACAGGGTAGAGATACGCAGTATTTT. Its protein is CASSTRQGRDTQYF.